Shown below are 24 T cell receptor beta chains from a single sample sequenced in a study of cytomegalovirus exposure and HLA in healthy donors. PCR primers comprised 60 Vbeta and 13 Jbeta primers. Clones were read by immunoSEQ multiplex PCR, and TCRdb kept only the in-frame ones, dropping some. The sample consists of more than 150,000 clones, 70% to 85% of them appearing once. Sequences were obtained from PBMCs. The receptors originated from a girl aged 2 to 9 in good health and CMV-seropositive.

This clone has a single count. The rearrangement links TRBV19 to TRBJ2-2; D unresolved. In germline, CDR1 is LNHDA, CDR2 SQIVND (reference sequence). V shed 2 bases and J shed 1 base, with 5 bases lying between them. This CDR3 contains 14 residues. The CDR3 DNA reads TGTGCCAGTAGTATATCACAGAACACCGGGGAGCTGTTTTTT. Translation gives CASSISQNTGELFF.

This clone was observed a handful of times. The chain couples TRBV12-5 to TRBJ2-1, with 12 bases aligning to TRBD2. Trimming removed 8 bases from V and 1 base from J; junction bases left unmatched: 3. The CDR3 contains 15 residues. In germline, CDR1 is LGHNT, CDR2 FRNRAP. The CDR3 is CASLLAGGSYNEQFF. As DNA, the CDR3 is TGTGCTAGTCTTCTAGCGGGGGGGTCCTACAATGAGCAGTTCTTC.

This clone was seen a handful of times. This chain uses TRBV10-3 with TRBJ2-2, with D tentatively TRBD1 (5 bases). In germline, CDR1 is ENHRY, CDR2 SYGVKD. V was pared by 4 bases and J by 2 bases, with 8 bases between. This CDR3 contains 14 residues. This chain's CDR3 is CAISGTSNTGELFF. The CDR3 DNA reads TGTGCCATCAGTGGGACATCTAACACCGGGGAGCTGTTTTTT.

J is TRBJ2-7 and V is TRBV9; 9 bases fit TRBD1. CDR1 and CDR2 (germline): SGDLS, YYNGEE. With 3 bases clipped from V and 4 bases from J, the junction kept 5 bases outside the gene matches. The CDR3 contains 14 residues. The CDR3 nucleotides read TGTGCCAGCAGCGCACAGGGGGCGGGGTACGAGCAGTACTTC. This encodes CASSAQGAGYEQYF. Looking up the rest from reference TRBV9 and TRBJ2-7 gives the full variable domain: DSGVTQTPKHLITATGQRVTLRCSPRSGDLSVYWYQQSLDQGLQFLIQYYNGEERAKGNILERFSAQQFPDLHSELNLSSLELGDSALYFCASSAQGAGYEQYFGPGTRLTVT.

The table lists this clone with a few counts. The V and J genes are TRBV5-6 and TRBJ1-1; a weak D match, TRBD1 (6 bases). V shed 4 bases and J shed 5 bases, with 12 bases lying between them. The CDR3 has 13 amino acids. Germline CDR1 is SGHDT and CDR2 is YYEEEE. CDR3: CASSPDRWTEAFF. As DNA, the CDR3 is TGTGCCAGCAGCCCGGACAGATGGACTGAAGCTTTCTTT.

The chain carries TRBV29-1 and TRBJ1-1; 12 positions agree with TRBD1. This CDR3 has 13 amino acids. CDR1 SQVTM and CDR2 ANQGSEA come from the germline V gene. V shed 7 bases, J shed 2 bases, and the junction held 2 bases outside the gene matches. The chain's CDR3 is CSGGQGANTEAFF. DNA for the CDR3: TGCAGCGGGGGACAGGGGGCAAACACTGAAGCTTTCTTT.

This clone was seen only once. The chain has TRBV5-4 and TRBJ2-3; TRBD2 matches at 8 bases. This CDR3 is built from 12 residues. After removal of 5 bases from V and 6 bases from J, the junction contained 2 bases not matched to a gene. The germline V gene encodes CDR1 SGHNT and CDR2 YYREEE (reference sequence). In DNA form, the CDR3 reads TGTGCCAGCAGAGGACTAGCCGATACGCAGTATTTT. This encodes CASRGLADTQYF. Using reference TRBV5-4 and TRBJ2-3 for the parts outside the CDR3, the full variable domain is ETGVTQSPTHLIKTRGQQVTLRCSSQSGHNTVSWYQQALGQGPQFIFQYYREEENGRGNFPPRFSGLQFPNYSSELNVNALELDDSALYLCASRGLADTQYFGPGTRLTVL.

This chain uses TRBV30 with TRBJ2-3, with TRBD2 as a possible D gene (7 bases). From germline, CDR1 is GTSNPN and CDR2 SVGIG (reference sequence). This CDR3 is built from 12 residues. V lost 5 bases and J 12 bases, leaving 18 bases between the germline ends. DNA for the CDR3: TGTGCCTGGTCTGGGGGGGCCGGGTCCCAGTATTTT. This translates into CAWSGGAGSQYF.

This chain connects TRBV5-4 to TRBJ1-2; D might be TRBD1 (6 bases). Trimming left V 3 bases short and J 3 bases short, with 12 bases between. Per germline, CDR1 SGHNT and CDR2 YYREEE (reference sequence). CDR3 length equals 14 residues. CDR3 coding DNA: TGTGCCAGCAGCTCCAGACAGGAGGACTATGGCTACACCTTC. It encodes CASSSRQEDYGYTF.

The chain has TRBV7-3 and TRBJ1-4; the match to TRBD1 covers 7 bases. With 0 bases clipped from V and 8 bases from J, the junction kept 6 bases outside the gene matches. The CDR3 is made up of 15 amino acids. Germline V gives CDR1 SGHTA, CDR2 FQGTGA. CDR3 in DNA: TGTGCCAGCAGCTTAACAGGGGCAGGGGGAGAAAAACTGTTTTTT. Translation: CASSLTGAGGEKLFF.

The V call is TRBV30, the J call TRBJ2-1; TRBD1 aligns across 7 bases. This CDR3 has 15 residues. V lost 2 bases to trimming and J lost 8 bases; unmatched junction nucleotides: 12. CDR1 is GTSNPN, CDR2 SVGIG, per germline (reference sequence). As DNA, the CDR3 is TGTGCCTGGAGTAGTGCGCAGGGGGTTCGGGATGAGCAGTTCTTC. This codes for CAWSSAQGVRDEQFF.

The chain recombines TRBV15 with TRBJ2-1; TRBD2 matches at 16 bases. Losses at the gene ends were 3 bases for V and 7 bases for J; bases not matched to a gene: 6. Germline V gives CDR1 LNHNV, CDR2 YYDKDF (reference sequence). This CDR3 has 17 residues. This chain's CDR3 is CATSSPGLAGGVNEQFF. The CDR3 DNA reads as TGTGCCACCAGCAGTCCGGGACTAGCGGGGGGGGTGAATGAGCAGTTCTTC.

This chain uses TRBV5-5 with TRBJ1-5; 8 bases fit TRBD1. J lost 4 bases, V lost 2 bases, and 8 bases had no gene match. Germline loops: CDR1 SGHKS, CDR2 YYEKEE (reference sequence). This CDR3 has 16 residues. CDR3 in DNA: TGTGCCAGCAGCTTCGAGACCCACAGGGGGAATCAGCCCCAGCATTTT. It codes for CASSFETHRGNQPQHF.

The chain employs TRBV10-2 and TRBJ1-5; 11 positions match TRBD1. V shed 1 base, J shed 6 bases, and the junction held 5 bases outside the gene matches. Per germline, CDR1 WSHSY and CDR2 SAAADI. The CDR3 covers 16 residues. CDR3 loop: CASSEFGTGGSQPQHF. The CDR3 DNA is TGCGCCAGCAGTGAGTTTGGGACAGGGGGAAGTCAGCCCCAGCATTTT.

V is TRBV5-1 and J is TRBJ2-7, with TRBD1 matching 7 bases. CDR3 length: 13 residues. CDR1 is SGHRS, CDR2 YFSETQ, per germline. J lost 4 bases, V lost 3 bases, and 4 bases had no gene match. In DNA form, the CDR3 reads TGCGCCAGCAGCTCTGGGACAGCTTACGAGCAGTACTTC. Its translation is CASSSGTAYEQYF.

The chain employs TRBV19 and TRBJ2-3; D uncertain. This CDR3 is built from 14 residues. V was trimmed by 8 bases and J by 1 base, leaving 13 bases between them. Germline-derived CDR1 and CDR2 are LNHDA and SQIVND (reference sequence). CDR3 sequence (DNA): TGTGCCAGTGAACGGGTTGGAGGCACAGATACGCAGTATTTT. Translating gives CASERVGGTDTQYF.

This clone was counted only a few times. V is TRBV11-2 and J is TRBJ2-3; D is perhaps TRBD2 (7 bases). V dropped 5 bases and J dropped 4 bases, with 19 bases sitting between them. The CDR3 is 16 residues long. Germline lookup yields CDR1 SGHAT and CDR2 FQNNGV. The CDR3 nucleotides are TGTGCCAGCAGCCTAGTGGGGGGGGCGGGGCCAGATACGCAGTATTTT. It yields the protein CASSLVGGAGPDTQYF.

V usage is TRBV2 and J usage is TRBJ1-2, with TRBD1 matching over 7 bases. The germline V gene encodes CDR1 SNHLY and CDR2 FYNNEI. The CDR3 contains 17 residues. V shed 2 bases and J 1 base; nucleotides not matched to a gene: 10. The CDR3 reads CASSETPGQNFNYGYTF. In nucleotides, the CDR3 is TGTGCCAGCAGTGAAACCCCGGGACAGAATTTTAACTATGGCTACACCTTC.

V usage is TRBV19 and J usage is TRBJ1-1, with D tentatively TRBD1 (6 bases). CDR3 size: 13 residues. CDR1 is LNHDA, CDR2 SQIVND, per germline (reference sequence). V lost 5 bases and J 4 bases, leaving 11 bases between the germline ends. The CDR3 coding sequence is TGTGCCAGTAGTGCCGGACAGAGCACTGAAGCTTTCTTT. It encodes CASSAGQSTEAFF. Supplemented by reference TRBV19 and TRBJ1-1, the full variable domain reads DGGITQSPKYLFRKEGQNVTLSCEQNLNHDAMYWYRQDPGQGLRLIYYSQIVNDFQKGDIAEGYSVSREKKESFPLTVTSAQKNPTAFYLCASSAGQSTEAFFGQGTRLTVV.

J is TRBJ2-7 and V is TRBV9, with 8 nucleotides matching TRBD1. The CDR3 is 14 amino acids. Germline V gene lookup returns CDR1 SGDLS and CDR2 YYNGEE. Unmatched junction bases numbered 5, after V lost 3 bases and J lost 3 bases. The CDR3 DNA reads as TGTGCCAGCAGCGGCAGGGGGCCCCACTACGAGCAGTACTTC. This codes for CASSGRGPHYEQYF.

The chain is built from TRBV1 and TRBJ2-5; the table's D call TRBD2 went unverified against the DNA. The J call is doubtful: the DNA matches TRBJ2-7 better. TRBV1 is described as a pseudogene. The CDR3 consists of 13 residues. The CDR3 spells CTSRGTSGDEQYF. The CDR3 region has the DNA TGCACCAGCCGTGGGACTAGCGGCGACGAGCAGTACTTC.

This clone has just one count. The DNA of the CDR3 is TGTGCCAGCAGCCCTAACCAGGGGGATGGCTACACCTTC. Its translation: CASSPNQGDGYTF. J is TRBJ1-2 and V is TRBV7-3, with TRBD1 identical over 7 bases. The CDR3 runs to 13 residues. Trimming took 5 bases from V and 6 from J; bases not matched to a gene: 6. Germline values: CDR1 SGHTA, CDR2 FQGTGA.

This clone was seen once. The chain has TRBV6-5 and TRBJ1-5; 9 positions match TRBD1. CDR1 and CDR2 (germline): MNHEY, SVGAGI. The CDR3 runs 15 residues. J was trimmed by 4 bases and V by 5 bases; bases with no gene match: 6. In DNA form, the CDR3 reads TGTGCCAGCAGTCGATCCGGGACAGGGAATCAGCCCCAGCATTTT. Translated: CASSRSGTGNQPQHF.

The sample holds one count of this clone. This sequence joins TRBV28 and TRBJ2-2, with D hard to call. CDR1 is MDHEN, CDR2 SYDVKM, per germline. This CDR3 is built from 16 residues. V lost 3 bases, J lost 0 bases, and 11 bases lay in between. In DNA, the CDR3 is TGTGCCAGCAGTTTCCCCGGCGGAGCGAACACCGGGGAGCTGTTTTTT. Protein: CASSFPGGANTGELFF.